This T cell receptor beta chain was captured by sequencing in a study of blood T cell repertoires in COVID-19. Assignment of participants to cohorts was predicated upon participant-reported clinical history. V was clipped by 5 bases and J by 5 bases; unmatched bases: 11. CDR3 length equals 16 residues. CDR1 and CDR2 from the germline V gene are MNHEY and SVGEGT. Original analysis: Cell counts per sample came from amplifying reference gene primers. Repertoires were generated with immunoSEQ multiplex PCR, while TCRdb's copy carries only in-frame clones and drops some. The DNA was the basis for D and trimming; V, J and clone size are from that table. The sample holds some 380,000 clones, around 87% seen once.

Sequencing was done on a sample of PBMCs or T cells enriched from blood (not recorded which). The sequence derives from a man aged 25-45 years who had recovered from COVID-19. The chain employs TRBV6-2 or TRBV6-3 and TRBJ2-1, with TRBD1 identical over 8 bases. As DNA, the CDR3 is TGTGCCAGCAGTCCCAGGGACAGGCTGTCGCACAATGAGCAGTTCTTC. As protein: CASSPRDRLSHNEQFF.